The next 9 T cell receptor beta chains were all read from a single sample in a study of memory CD4+ T cells and cytomegalovirus serostatus. Data came from immunoSEQ multiplex PCR; TCRdb stores just in-frame clones and leaves some out. The repertoire holds 40,000 to 45,000 clones, with more than 65% as singletons. Single viable CD3+CD4+CD8-CD45RO+ cells were sorted as the memory CD4+ T cells. What was sequenced was memory CD4+ T cells from blood. The origin of the receptors is an adult in good health and CMV-seronegative.

This clone was seen more than once but under ten times. This chain uses TRBV2 with TRBJ1-4, with D perhaps TRBD1 (6 bases). Per the germline V gene, CDR1 is SNHLY and CDR2 is FYNNEI. This CDR3 has 14 amino acids. V lost 6 bases to trimming and J lost 0 bases, with 8 bases between them. CDR3 DNA sequence: TGTGCCAGCAGAACAGGGTCAACTAATGAAAAACTGTTTTTT. Its translation is CASRTGSTNEKLFF.

This clone turned up a few times. The chain recombines TRBV5-8 with TRBJ2-5; D is possibly TRBD1 (7 bases). This CDR3 is built from 16 residues. The germline CDR1 and CDR2 sequences are SGHTS and YDEGEE. Deletions cut 4 bases from V and 4 bases from J, with 20 bases between. This CDR3 reads CASSTGAGGIGETQYF. The CDR3 bases are TGTGCCAGCAGCACCGGGGCAGGGGGGATTGGAGAGACCCAGTACTTC. The full variable domain, its missing parts supplied by reference TRBV5-8 and TRBJ2-5, is EAGVTQSPTHLIKTRGQQATLRCSPISGHTSVYWYQQALGLGLQFLLWYDEGEERNRGNFPPRFSGRQFPNYSSELNVNALELEDSALYLCASSTGAGGIGETQYFGPGTRLLVL.

The V and J genes are TRBV2 and TRBJ2-3; a weak D match, TRBD2 (7 bases). V was pared by 3 bases and J by 8 bases, with 21 bases between. There are 16 residues in the CDR3. From germline, CDR1 is SNHLY and CDR2 FYNNEI. Written as DNA, the CDR3 is TGTGCCAGCAGTGAGAGAGGGGGGGAGTCCGGCGGTACGCAGTATTTT. Amino acids: CASSERGGESGGTQYF.

The chain recombines TRBV5-6 with TRBJ2-1; 9 positions agree with TRBD1. Germline trimming cut 5 bases from V and 3 bases from J; bases unmatched to any gene: 6. The CDR3 is 15 residues long. The germline CDR1 and CDR2 sequences are SGHDT and YYEEEE. The CDR3 DNA is TGTGCCAGCAGGTACCGGGACAGGGACTACAATGAGCAGTTCTTC. Translating it yields CASRYRDRDYNEQFF.

The chain is built from TRBV4-1 and TRBJ2-7; 14 positions agree with TRBD2. The CDR3 extends over 18 amino acids. V shed 3 bases and J 0 bases; nucleotides not matched to a gene: 7. Germline V lookup: CDR1 MGHRA, CDR2 YSYEKL. CDR3 region: CASSHRTSGGSSSYEQYF. The CDR3 DNA sequence: TGCGCCAGCAGCCATAGGACTAGCGGGGGGTCGAGCTCCTACGAGCAGTACTTC.

The J gene is TRBJ2-7, the V gene TRBV5-5; 7 bases align to TRBD2. J was trimmed by 5 bases and V by 10 bases; bases with no gene match: 15. The CDR3 runs to 14 residues. CDR1 SGHKS and CDR2 YYEKEE come from the germline V gene (reference sequence). The CDR3 protein is CASAGRADTHEQYF. CDR3 in DNA: TGTGCCTCCGCAGGGAGGGCTGATACCCACGAGCAGTACTTC.

This chain connects TRBV18 to TRBJ1-5; 10 bases align to TRBD1. With V trimmed by 4 bases and J by 3 bases, 3 bases remained unmatched. The V gene's germline CDR1 is KGHSH and CDR2 LQKENI. CDR3 size: 15 residues. This CDR3 reads CASSRGTGANQPQHF. The CDR3 DNA reads TGTGCCAGCTCACGGGGGACAGGGGCCAATCAGCCCCAGCATTTT.

This chain joins TRBV30 and TRBJ1-5; D is undetermined. V gave up 2 bases and J gave up 9 bases, with 14 bases separating them. This CDR3 contains 13 residues. Germline V gene sequence: CDR1 GTSNPN, CDR2 SVGIG (reference sequence). Written as DNA, the CDR3 is TGTGCCTGGAGTCTCGACCACAACTTGCCCCAGCATTTT. Protein sequence: CAWSLDHNLPQHF.

CDR3: CSVVQGLNTEAFF. In DNA, the CDR3 is TGCAGCGTTGTTCAGGGACTGAACACTGAAGCTTTCTTT. This chain uses TRBV29-1 with TRBJ1-1, with D possibly TRBD1 on 5 matching bases. Trimming took off 4 bases at V and 0 bases at J, with 9 bases between the two ends. CDR1 is SQVTM, CDR2 ANQGSEA, per germline. The CDR3 is 13 amino acids.